Shown below are 30 T cell receptor beta chains from a single sample sequenced in a study of Graves' ophthalmopathy and Graves' hyperthyroidism. Transcripts of RNA were the source for amplifying TCR beta CDR3 regions. Second-round multiplex PCR came after a first-round RT-PCR that employed HTBI primers. From the multiplex PCR reads, TCRdb called clonotypes with MiXCR, one entry per CDR3 protein. The sample lists about 740,000 distinct CDR3 sequences, approximately 40% occurring once. Sequenced: peripheral blood. The source of these receptors is an adult man with Graves' ophthalmopathy.

The chain links TRBV2 to TRBJ2-7, with TRBD1 identical over 9 bases. The CDR3 loop spans 14 amino acids. From germline, CDR1 is SNHLY and CDR2 FYNNEI. V dropped 8 bases and J dropped 6; count of bases not matched to a gene: 11. Here the CDR3 DNA reads TGTGCCAGCCTGCCGGGACAGGGATCCCTCGAGCAGTACTTC. Translation: CASLPGQGSLEQYF. Together with reference TRBV2 and TRBJ2-7, the CDR3 gives the full variable domain: EPEVTQTPSHQVTQMGQEVILRCVPISNHLYFYWYRQILGQKVEFLVSFYNNEISEKSEIFDDQFSVERPDGSNFTLKIRSTKLEDSAMYFCASLPGQGSLEQYFGPGTRLTVT.

This clonotype was found many times. The chain recombines TRBV10-3 with TRBJ1-6; TRBD1 matches at 8 bases. V gave up 10 bases and J gave up 10 bases; unmatched junction bases: 12. The CDR3 extends over 14 amino acids. CDR1 ENHRY and CDR2 SYGVKD come from the germline V gene. CDR3 sequence: CASRSGQGASPLHF. Written as DNA, the CDR3 is TGTGCCAGCAGATCCGGACAGGGTGCCTCACCCCTCCACTTT.

The sample holds many counts of this clonotype. V usage is TRBV29-1 and J usage is TRBJ1-2, with D possibly matching TRBD1 (6 bases). Germline lookup yields CDR1 SQVTM and CDR2 ANQGSEA. Trimming took 7 bases from V and 8 from J, leaving 17 bases between them. The CDR3 runs 12 residues. The CDR3 coding sequence is TGCAGCGGGACAGTGGGGGCGAGGGGCTACACCTTC. It is translated as CSGTVGARGYTF.

In its sample, this clonotype was seen many times. The chain links TRBV10-2 to TRBJ2-7; the D is unclear. The CDR3 covers 11 residues. Germline-derived CDR1 and CDR2 are WSHSY and SAAADI. V shed 7 bases and J shed 6 bases, with 10 bases lying between them. The chain's CDR3 is CASILGSEQYF. In DNA form, the CDR3 reads TGCGCCAGCATTCTAGGCAGCGAGCAGTACTTC.

Many counts were recorded for this clonotype. The rearrangement joins TRBV19 to TRBJ1-1, with D perhaps matching TRBD1 (5 bases). V was trimmed by 3 bases and J by 6 bases, leaving 14 bases between them. The CDR3 extends over 14 amino acids. CDR1 LNHDA and CDR2 SQIVND come from the germline V gene (reference sequence). The DNA of the CDR3 is TGTGCCAGTAGTATTCCCCAGGGTTCCGCTGAAGCTTTCTTT. As protein: CASSIPQGSAEAFF.

Concerning this clonotype: Given the absence of the conserved phenylalanine or tryptophan at the CDR3 end, a read error is likely. The rearrangement links TRBV20-1 to TRBJ1-3; D is ambiguous. Per the germline V gene, CDR1 is DFQATT and CDR2 is SNEGSKA (reference sequence). The CDR3 loop spans 13 amino acids. V lost 6 bases and J 3 bases, leaving 12 bases between the germline ends. The CDR3, as DNA: TGCAGTGCCAGAATGGGGATTGGAAACACCATATATGTT. Translated: CSARMGIGNTIYV.

On this clonotype itself: Possible read error: a much larger clone is one base away. The chain recombines TRBV9 with TRBJ1-6; D is possibly TRBD1 (5 bases). Germline CDR1 is SGDLS and CDR2 is YYNGEE. This CDR3 has 13 residues. The chain's CDR3 is CASREGNNTPLHF. The CDR3, as DNA: TGCGCCAGCAGAGAGGGGAATAATACACCCCTCCACTTT. The full variable domain, with the rest looked up from reference TRBV9 and TRBJ1-6, is DSGVTQTPKHLITATGQRVTLRCSPRSGDLSVYWYQQSLDQGLQFLIQYYNGEERAKGNILERFSAQQFPDLHSELNLSSLELGDSALYFCASREGNNTPLHFGNGTRLTVT.

This clonotype was detected ten times or more. The rearrangement uses TRBV9 and TRBJ2-6; D remains ambiguous. This CDR3 contains 15 residues. Looked up from germline, CDR1 is SGDLS and CDR2 is YYNGEE. Trimming stripped 0 bases from V and 3 bases from J, with 7 bases between. CDR3 bases: TGTGCCAGCAGCGTAGTGAGAGGTGGGGCCAACGTCCTGACTTTC. It specifies CASSVVRGGANVLTF.

This clonotype was observed at least ten times. The gene calls are TRBV19 and TRBJ1-6, with 7 bases matching TRBD1. Trimming at V came to 8 bases and at J to 4 bases, leaving 2 bases not matched to a gene. The CDR3 runs 13 residues. Germline CDR1 LNHDA, CDR2 SQIVND (reference sequence). CDR3 sequence reads: CASGTEYNSPLHF. CDR3 bases: TGTGCCAGTGGGACAGAGTATAATTCACCCCTCCACTTT.

This clonotype has a handful of counts. The genes are TRBV5-6 and TRBJ2-7; D uncertain. CDR1 is SGHDT, CDR2 YYEEEE, per germline. There are 15 residues in the CDR3. Trimming cost V 0 bases and J 3 bases, with 13 bases left between them. The CDR3 spells CASSLGVGPIYEQYF. In DNA form, the CDR3 reads TGTGCCAGCAGCTTGGGGGTAGGACCTATCTACGAGCAGTACTTC. The full variable domain, with the rest looked up from reference TRBV5-6 and TRBJ2-7, is DAGVTQSPTHLIKTRGQQVTLRCSPKSGHDTVSWYQQALGQGPQFIFQYYEEEERQRGNFPDRFSGHQFPNYSSELNVNALLLGDSALYLCASSLGVGPIYEQYFGPGTRLTVT.

A note on this clonotype: A much larger clone differs from this one at a single base, so this may be a read error. This chain joins TRBV10-3 and TRBJ2-7, with D possibly matching TRBD2 (6 bases). The V gene lost 6 bases and the J gene lost 3 bases, with 12 bases spanning the gap. The CDR3 has 13 amino acids. Germline CDR1 and CDR2: ENHRY and SYGVKD. CDR3: CAIRRGRHYEQYF. CDR3 in DNA: TGTGCCATCAGGCGGGGCAGGCACTACGAGCAGTACTTC.

The genes are TRBV2 and TRBJ1-1; a weak D match, TRBD1 (5 bases). The CDR3 has 14 amino acids. V lost 3 bases, J lost 11 bases, and 19 bases lay in between. Germline assignment: CDR1 SNHLY and CDR2 FYNNEI. CDR3 sequence reads: CASSESRAYSWAFF. The CDR3 nucleotides are TGTGCCAGCAGTGAGAGCAGGGCGTACTCGTGGGCTTTCTTT.

At least ten counts were recorded for this clonotype. V is TRBV2 and J is TRBJ1-6; tentatively, D is TRBD1 (6 bases). The CDR3 is made up of 15 amino acids. The ends were cut back, 4 bases at V and 10 bases at J, with 17 bases in the middle. In germline, CDR1 is SNHLY, CDR2 FYNNEI. The CDR3 loop is CASSGDNYIPSPLHF. Written as DNA, the CDR3 is TGTGCCAGCAGTGGGGACAACTATATCCCCTCACCCCTCCACTTT.

The sample holds a few counts of this clonotype. The chain has TRBV25-1 and TRBJ2-1; TRBD2 aligns across 12 bases. V trimming: 2 bases; J trimming: 9 bases; junction bases outside the gene matches: 11. Germline assignment: CDR1 MGHDK and CDR2 SYGVNS. The CDR3 is made up of 17 amino acids. The CDR3 loop is CASSEPSSGGAFAEQFF. The CDR3 bases are TGTGCCAGCAGTGAACCATCTAGCGGGGGGGCTTTTGCTGAGCAGTTCTTC. The whole variable domain, remainder taken from reference TRBV25-1 and TRBJ2-1, is EADIYQTPRYLVIGTGKKITLECSQTMGHDKMYWYQQDPGMELHLIHYSYGVNSTEKGDLSSESTVSRIRTEHFPLTLESARPSHTSQYLCASSEPSSGGAFAEQFFGPGTRLTVL.

This clonotype was seen just once. This clone may be a read error of a much larger clone one base away. The gene calls are TRBV29-1 and TRBJ2-5; D uncertain. Trimming left V 7 bases short and J 2 bases short, with 17 bases between. The CDR3 has 14 residues. The germline V gene has CDR1 SQVTM and CDR2 ANQGSEA. Written as DNA, the CDR3 is TGCAGCGCTGTTTACACTCCCCGACAAGAGACCCAGTACTTC. Encoded protein: CSAVYTPRQETQYF.

As for this clonotype: A much more abundant neighbour one base away suggests this may be a read error. V and J are TRBV7-2 and TRBJ1-3, with unresolved D. Trimming shortened V by 1 base and J by 4 bases, and 8 bases separated the two germline ends. Germline CDR1 and CDR2: SGHTA and FQGNSA. This CDR3 contains 14 residues. CDR3 in amino acids: CASSLGPWGNTIYF. Written as DNA, the CDR3 is TGTGCCAGCAGCTTAGGACCCTGGGGAAACACCATATATTTT. Supplemented by reference TRBV7-2 and TRBJ1-3, the full variable domain reads GAGVSQSPSNKVTEKGKDVELRCDPISGHTALYWYRQSLGQGLEFLIYFQGNSAPDKSGLPSDRFSAERTGGSVSTLTIQRTQQEDSAVYLCASSLGPWGNTIYFGEGSWLTVV.

This clonotype was counted a few times. V and J are TRBV11-2 and TRBJ2-7; maybe TRBD2 (6 bases). Trimming removed 2 bases from V and 3 bases from J, with 17 bases in between. This CDR3 has 16 amino acids. CDR1 and CDR2 (germline): SGHAT, FQNNGV. DNA of the CDR3: TGTGCCAGCAGCTTAAGGGCCCGGGCGGAGGGCTACGAGCAGTACTTC. This sequence encodes CASSLRARAEGYEQYF.

In this sample, this clonotype turned up a few times. V gene TRBV25-1 combines with J gene TRBJ2-2; 10 nucleotides line up with TRBD1. The CDR3 length is 14 residues. V trimming: 7 bases; J trimming: 4 bases; junction bases outside the gene matches: 3. Germline assignment: CDR1 MGHDK and CDR2 SYGVNS. The CDR3, as DNA: TGTGCCAGCACAAGGACAGGGGGCACCGGGGAGCTGTTTTTT. Amino acid sequence: CASTRTGGTGELFF.

The chain combines TRBV10-3 with TRBJ2-5; D is unclear. CDR1 and CDR2 from the germline V gene are ENHRY and SYGVKD. CDR3 length equals 15 residues. With 3 bases removed from V and 9 bases from J, the gap between germline ends came to 20 bases. The CDR3: CAISDDREVGQPQYF. The CDR3, as DNA: TGTGCCATCAGTGATGATAGGGAAGTAGGGCAGCCCCAGTACTTC.

The chain carries TRBV25-1 and TRBJ1-3; no firm D call. This CDR3 spans 14 amino acids. The germline gives CDR1 MGHDK, CDR2 SYGVNS. The V gene lost 8 bases and the J gene lost 0 bases, with 11 bases spanning the gap. The CDR3 DNA sequence: TGTGCCAGCTTAGCACCGTCCTCTGGAAACACCATATATTTT. It is translated as CASLAPSSGNTIYF.

In this sample, this clonotype turned up many times. V gene TRBV19 combines with J gene TRBJ1-2, with D possibly matching TRBD1 (5 bases). The CDR3 length is 12 residues. The V gene's germline CDR1 is LNHDA and CDR2 SQIVND (reference sequence). Trimming pared 3 bases from V and 8 bases from J, leaving 10 bases between. CDR3 residues: CASSMSRVGYTF. The CDR3 DNA is TGTGCCAGTAGTATGTCCAGGGTCGGCTACACCTTC. Based on the CDR3 plus reference TRBV19 and TRBJ1-2, the full variable domain is DGGITQSPKYLFRKEGQNVTLSCEQNLNHDAMYWYRQDPGQGLRLIYYSQIVNDFQKGDIAEGYSVSREKKESFPLTVTSAQKNPTAFYLCASSMSRVGYTFGSGTRLTVV.

This clonotype was detected many times. The chain joins TRBV4-1 to TRBJ2-5; the D gene is possibly TRBD1 (5 bases). The ends were cut back, 4 bases at V and 7 bases at J, with 13 bases in the middle. The length of the CDR3 is 13 residues. Germline loops: CDR1 MGHRA, CDR2 YSYEKL. In DNA, the CDR3 is TGCGCCAGCAGCCTTCTTTCGCAGGGGACCCAGTACTTC. It encodes CASSLLSQGTQYF.

This clonotype was seen a few times. The J gene is TRBJ2-5, the V gene TRBV25-1, with 7 bases lining up with TRBD1. Germline V gene lookup returns CDR1 MGHDK and CDR2 SYGVNS. The V gene end was trimmed by 11 bases and the J gene end by 5 bases; junction bases not matched to a gene: 14. The CDR3 runs 14 residues. This chain's CDR3 is CAWVKTGERETQYF. Written as DNA, the CDR3 is TGTGCCTGGGTCAAAACAGGGGAACGCGAGACCCAGTACTTC.

There are a few counts of this clonotype. This chain connects TRBV12-3 or TRBV12-4 to TRBJ2-2, with D maybe TRBD1 (6 bases). V dropped 3 bases and J dropped 8 bases, with 10 bases sitting between them. The CDR3 totals 13 residues. The CDR3 DNA reads TGTGCCAGCAGTTTTTCAGGGGATGGGGAGCTGTTTTTT. It encodes CASSFSGDGELFF.

Worth noting for this clonotype: Germline is not matched at one junction end, which may reflect a read error. This chain links TRBV7-2 with TRBJ1-4; perhaps TRBD1 as D (5 bases). The germline V gene encodes CDR1 SGHTA and CDR2 FQGNSA. This CDR3 has 14 amino acids. CDR3 nucleotides: TGCGCCAGCAGCCAAGAGTTTGGGACCGAAAAACTGTTTTTT. This gives the protein CASSQEFGTEKLFF.

The chain is built from TRBV11-2 and TRBJ1-3; D possibly corresponds to TRBD1 (5 bases). The germline V gene encodes CDR1 SGHAT and CDR2 FQNNGV. This CDR3 has 17 residues. The germline V and J ends were trimmed by 5 bases and 0 bases, with 17 bases remaining between them. For the CDR3, the DNA is TGTGCCAGCAGCGCGGCACCCAGGGTTTCCTCTGGAAACACCATATATTTT. It specifies CASSAAPRVSSGNTIYF.

This clonotype was recorded many times. The genes are TRBV29-1 and TRBJ2-5; a possible D gene is TRBD2 (5 bases). The CDR3 length is 11 residues. Germline CDR1 is SQVTM and CDR2 is ANQGSEA. V shed 6 bases and J shed 5 bases, with 10 bases lying between them. The CDR3 spells CSVNSGETQYF. The CDR3 DNA sequence: TGCAGCGTGAATTCGGGGGAGACCCAGTACTTC. The variable domain in full, with the rest retrieved from reference TRBV29-1 and TRBJ2-5, is SAVISQKPSRDICQRGTSLTIQCQVDSQVTMMFWYRQQPGQSLTLIATANQGSEATYESGFVIDKFPISRPNLTFSTLTVSNMSPEDSSIYLCSVNSGETQYFGPGTRLLVL.

This rearrangement joins TRBV20-1 to TRBJ1-1; D might be TRBD1 (6 bases). Trimming left V 2 bases short and J 4 bases short, with 14 bases between. CDR1 is DFQATT, CDR2 SNEGSKA, per germline (reference sequence). This CDR3 contains 14 residues. CDR3 bases: TGCAGTGCTAGACAGGGGTACGTTCGCACTGAAGCTTTCTTT. Translating gives CSARQGYVRTEAFF.

The chain employs TRBV7-9 and TRBJ1-1; 8 nucleotides agree with TRBD1. The CDR3 length is 16 residues. Germline loops: CDR1 SEHNR, CDR2 FQNEAQ (reference sequence). Trimming removed 5 bases from V and 5 bases from J; junction bases left unmatched: 13. The CDR3 DNA is TGTGCCAGCAGCCCGGAACGGCGGGACAGGAGGACTGAAGCTTTCTTT. This sequence encodes CASSPERRDRRTEAFF. Full variable domain (remainder filled in from reference TRBV7-9 and TRBJ1-1): DTGVSQNPRHKITKRGQNVTFRCDPISEHNRLYWYRQTLGQGPEFLTYFQNEAQLEKSRLLSDRFSAERPKGSFSTLEIQRTEQGDSAMYLCASSPERRDRRTEAFFGQGTRLTVV.

On this clonotype: The junction differs from germline at one of its ends, possibly a read error. V is TRBV10-3 and J is TRBJ1-5; no reliable D call. The CDR3 totals 18 residues. From germline, CDR1 is ENHRY and CDR2 SYGVKD. CDR3 coding DNA: TGTGCCAGCAGTTACCTCTCTTTCGGTGGAACGGGCAATCAGCCCCAGCATTTT. This sequence encodes CASSYLSFGGTGNQPQHF.